The sequence of this T cell receptor (beta chain) was determined in a study of regulatory T cells in long-lasting Graves disease (dated by TCRdb to the early 2020s). At the level of the whole study: In the newly diagnosed Graves' disease group, patients had been taking antithyroid drugs for less than 3 months. Persistent Graves' disease patients were compared with newly diagnosed Graves' disease patients by peripheral blood TCR sequencing and RNA sequencing. The study was conducted in China and was registered as a clinical trial. A total of around 35 samples underwent TCR sequencing: about 13 from persistent and approximately 20 from newly diagnosed Graves' disease patients.

The time point label corresponds to: newly diagnosed GD, antithyroid drugs for less than 3 months. RNA was extracted from PBMCs in TRIzol for both TCR sequencing and RNA sequencing. Graves' disease was diagnosed according to American Thyroid Association guidelines. Patients for the study were recruited at an endocrinology department in Xi'an, China. Each patient gave approximately 8.8 milliliters of peripheral blood, collected in an EDTA anticoagulant tube. PBMCs were isolated by Ficoll Paque Plus density gradient separation without further T cell sorting. An Agilent 2100 Bioanalyzer and agarose gel were used to assess RNA quality, and a NanoDrop 2000 was used to measure RNA concentration. This clonotype has a count of ten or more. Which antigen it targets is not known. No much larger clone exists at a distance of one base, and base qualities are not known. The CDR3, from cysteine to phenylalanine, totals 12 residues. Solely the CDR3 DNA is kept, with 36 bases framed from the first base. V lost 5 bases and J lost 6 bases, and the count of bases not matched to a germline gene is 2. Looking up the germline V gene (reference sequence) yields CDR1 MNHEY and CDR2 SMNVEV.

The protocol used for the library was multiplex PCR. TCRdb names Illumina HiSeq 4000 as the instrument used. CDR3 regions were amplified by Arm-PCR with iRepertoire HTBI primers to construct TCR beta libraries. Gel purification was performed on PCR products prior to sequencing. The published analysis was carried out like this. Gene usage analysis of CDR3 amino acid clonotypes relied on the roughly 58 TRBV and 14 TRBJ segments identified across samples. COPE and FqMerger were used to merge the filtered high-quality paired reads into contigs. BLAST was used to align contigs to IMGT TRBV, TRBD and TRBJ reference genes, with CDR3 defined following IMGT. Any clonotype with a frequency above 0.1% was counted as a highly expanded clone. Shannon entropy was used to measure repertoire diversity, and the Gini coefficient was used to measure V-J evenness. A clonotype found in more than one individual was treated as public. The raw public reads went through TCRdb reprocessing: fastp at Q25, MiXCR clone calling, in-frame beta chains kept. Rows are combined by CDR3 protein, so each entry shows the most common genes and DNA. These V and J calls are TCRdb output, not the study's own analysis. The sample has about 560,000 distinct CDR3 sequences on record, about 16% of them singletons. The ten largest clones represent around 12% of the sample.

Results and caveats for the whole study, not just this receptor: Compared with newly diagnosed patients, persistent Graves' disease patients had lower TCR Shannon entropy and fewer highly expanded clones, which suggests clonal expansion. Persistent disease showed preferential use of TRBV28, TRBJ1-2 and TRBJ2-5, whereas newly diagnosed disease favored TRBV20-1 and TRBJ2-1. Peripheral blood alone was examined, since thyroid tissue, which constituted the primary lesion, could not be accessed. Sequencing and analysis were restricted to the TCR beta chain. More public clonotypes were shared among persistent patients (2,741) than among newly diagnosed patients (more than 950). The authors acknowledged the small sample size as a limitation that may reduce accuracy.

This sample was shared with a second study, whose subject was T cells in Graves' hyperthyroidism and ophthalmopathy. From that second study: Stable Graves' hyperthyroidism was defined as no progression to ophthalmopathy during 18 months of follow-up. The hyperthyroidism patients were between 18 and 65 years old and newly diagnosed, with a disease duration of less than 2 months. Exclusion was applied to patients with uncontrolled infections, other autoimmune diseases, pregnancy or lactation. Diagnoses were established on the basis of clinical symptoms, serum thyroxine and TRAb, thyroid ultrasound, and orbital computed tomography. For the first round of RT-PCR on the TCR CDR3, the HTBI primer set was used together with the Qiagen OneStep RT-PCR kit. Blood samples also contained most of the expanded thyroid clonotypes (frequency above 0.001), which suggests that blood repertoires may reflect thyroid immune responses. In cross-validation, a model built on a 13 V-J signature told ophthalmopathy apart from stable hyperthyroidism with 85% to 90% sensitivity and about 81% specificity, and in testing the same model reached 80%/75%. In validation, progression to ophthalmopathy was predicted by the model with almost 71% sensitivity and 72% to 80% specificity, a median of approximately 7.1 months before onset. TCR V-J signatures able to tell the groups apart were searched for in a discovery cohort of 90 to 100 patients, of whom more than 40 had Graves' ophthalmopathy and about 60 had stable Graves' hyperthyroidism. Prospective prediction of ophthalmopathy was tested in an independent validation cohort consisting of 18 hyperthyroidism patients and approximately 16 patients who later progressed to ophthalmopathy. The 100 or so discovery patients were divided at random into training and test sets in a 7:3 ratio. The study also compared thyroid tissue and blood T-cell repertoires from more than five Graves' hyperthyroidism patients. After sampling, hyperthyroidism patients received methimazole starting at 30 mg daily, and ophthalmopathy patients received high-dose intravenous methylprednisolone. Libraries were constructed in a second round of multiplex PCR, after which size selection and purification were performed. The libraries were sequenced on an Illumina HiSeq2000 using paired-end 100 bp reads. SOAPnuke was used to process the raw data, removing reads that contained adapters or uncalled bases, had a mean Phred below 15, or lacked an exact match to the constant primer or identifier. COPE v1.2.5 was used to merge the high-quality paired reads, and each unique nucleotide sequence was defined as a clonotype. MiTCR v1.1 was used to align clonotypes to the IMGT TRBV, TRBD and TRBJ reference segments. The analysis was restricted to V-J combinations with a frequency above 0.0001, which together covered 99% to 99.2% of the repertoires. The TCS score was defined as F50 (clonal expansion) divided by E x V (chaos), with BLOSUM62-based TCRdist calculated between CDR3 peptides within each V-J. Welch's t-statistics and random forest reduced fewer than 550 V-J features to 13, which were used in a naive Bayes classifier (R e1071). No statistical method was used to fix the sample size in advance, and group allocation was not hidden from the investigators. TCR Vbeta CDR3 sequencing of 130 to 150 peripheral blood samples (approximately 44 ophthalmopathy, over 70 hyperthyroidism and 17 progressor patients) is reported in the paper.

This clonotype was obtained from a man aged 18-30 years with Graves disease. Donor details come from another sample of the same person, matched by shared clones. This sequence uses TRBV27 and TRBJ2-3; a stretch of 7 junction bases matches TRBD1. The sample was peripheral blood mononuclear cells (PBMCs), taken at new diagnosis, from a patient treated with antithyroid drugs. The CDR3 region has the sequence CASSTTGDTQYF. The bases read TGTGCCAGCAGTACGACAGGGGATACGCAGTATTTT.